This TCR beta chain stems from a study of cytomegalovirus exposure and HLA in healthy donors. V was clipped by 4 bases and J by 0 bases, with 14 bases between them. The CDR3 is made up of 16 amino acids. Germline CDR1 is SGHRS and CDR2 is YFSETQ. Broader study findings: Rare sequences made up most TCRs, while some public TCRs were found in many donors. The authors enumerated 150 to 200 TCR beta chains as linked to cytomegalovirus.

This clone was detected only once. Its target is not known. The protocol was immunoSEQ multiplex PCR, while the TCRdb copy is restricted to in-frame clones and leaves out a portion. The table has about 360,000 clones, about nine tenths seen once. The clonotype originates from a woman under 30 in good health and CMV-seronegative. V and J are TRBV5-1 and TRBJ1-3; D gene ambiguous. Input material: PBMCs. Here the CDR3 DNA reads TGCGCCAGCAGCCCCGGCCACACTACCTCTGGAAACACCATATATTTT. Its protein is CASSPGHTTSGNTIYF.